Listed below are T cell receptor beta chains from one sample, sequenced in a study of blood T cell repertoires in COVID-19. Using immunoSEQ multiplex PCR, the repertoire was profiled, and TCRdb retains in-frame clones only, with some absent. The table includes approximately 400,000 clones, over 80% detected once. Source material: PBMCs or T cells enriched from blood (not recorded which). These receptors were obtained from a woman between 50 and 59 years old who had recovered from COVID-19. CDR3s include the opening cysteine and the closing phenylalanine or tryptophan. A D gene is named only where the DNA matches it firmly. The size of a clone is reported for some rows only, either as once, few or many, or as a class for expanded clones.

j_gene	abundance	v_gene	d_gene	CDR3aa	CDR3nt
TRBJ1-1	-	TRBV19	TRBD1	CASSIRGSLDTEAFF	TGTGCCAGTAGTATCAGGGGGTCGTTGGACACTGAAGCTTTCTTT
TRBJ2-3	-	TRBV9	-	CASSPSGDGTDTQYF	TGTGCCAGCAGCCCCTCGGGGGACGGCACAGATACGCAGTATTTT
TRBJ2-2	-	TRBV11-2	TRBD1	CASSPGTGGVGELFF	TGTGCCAGCAGCCCCGGGACAGGGGGCGTCGGGGAGCTGTTTTTT
TRBJ2-2	-	TRBV7-2	-	CASSPPFGRPANTGELFF	TGTGCCAGCAGCCCCCCCTTCGGCAGGCCGGCGAACACCGGGGAGCTGTTTTTT
TRBJ1-3	once	TRBV9	-	CASSVVARLDSGNTIYF	TGTGCCAGCAGCGTAGTCGCCAGGTTAGACTCTGGAAACACCATATATTTT
TRBJ2-7	-	TRBV27	-	CASSRGHEQYF	TGTGCCAGCAGTCGGGGTCACGAGCAGTACTTC
TRBJ1-1	-	TRBV19	TRBD1	CASSIPGQTMNTEAFF	TGTGCCAGTAGTATCCCGGGACAGACCATGAACACTGAAGCTTTCTTT
TRBJ2-2	-	TRBV29-1	TRBD2	CSVGLAVGTGELFF	TGCAGCGTCGGACTAGCGGTGGGCACCGGGGAGCTGTTTTTT
TRBJ2-1	-	TRBV7-8	-	CASSSSLVGERQFF	TGTGCCAGCAGCTCGTCCTTGGTGGGAGAGAGGCAGTTCTTC
TRBJ2-5	-	TRBV2	-	CASSAYQETQYF	TGTGCCAGCAGTGCCTACCAAGAGACCCAGTACTTC
TRBJ1-1	-	TRBV30	TRBD1	CAWRSQGHTEAFF	TGTGCCTGGAGATCACAGGGGCACACTGAAGCTTTCTTT
TRBJ1-2	-	TRBV2	-	CASSDVGSYGYTF	TGTGCCAGCAGTGATGTTGGGAGCTATGGCTACACCTTC
TRBJ1-2	-	TRBV5-1	-	CASSLDRVEGGYTF	TGCGCCAGCAGCTTGGACAGAGTAGAAGGAGGCTACACCTTC
TRBJ1-5	once	TRBV3-1/TRBV3-2	TRBD1	CASSQAGTGGNQPQHF	TGTGCCAGCAGCCAGGCCGGGACAGGGGGCAATCAGCCCCAGCATTTT
TRBJ1-1	many	TRBV7-2	-	CASSHGTSDAFF	TGTGCCAGCAGCCATGGGACTTCTGATGCTTTCTTT
TRBJ1-4	-	TRBV5-1	-	CASKAGANGEKLFF	TGCGCCAGCAAGGCGGGGGCCAACGGGGAAAAACTGTTTTTT
TRBJ1-2	-	TRBV4-3	-	CASSQGRGYPYGYTF	TGCGCCAGCAGCCAAGGGCGGGGATACCCCTATGGCTACACCTTC
TRBJ1-5	-	TRBV18	TRBD1	CASSGDRGQDQPQHF	TGTGCCAGCTCAGGGGACAGGGGGCAGGATCAGCCCCAGCATTTT
TRBJ1-4	-	TRBV6-5	-	CASSRYATNEKLFF	TGTGCCAGCTCTCGGTATGCGACTAATGAAAAACTGTTTTTT
TRBJ2-1	-	TRBV7-3	-	CASSLVRDPYNEQFF	TGTGCCAGCAGTTTAGTCAGGGATCCCTACAATGAGCAGTTCTTC
TRBJ1-1	-	TRBV2	-	CASTVNRQDNTEAFF	TGTGCCAGCACTGTTAATCGACAGGATAACACTGAAGCTTTCTTT
TRBJ1-1	-	TRBV7-8	-	CASSLMQGGTEAFF	TGTGCCAGCAGCTTAATGCAGGGAGGCACTGAAGCTTTCTTT
TRBJ1-2	-	TRBV2	-	CASYDLGGDYGYTF	TGTGCCAGCTATGATTTAGGGGGAGACTATGGCTACACCTTC
TRBJ2-5	-	TRBV5-4	TRBD2	CASSWAGEETQYF	TGTGCCAGCAGCTGGGCGGGGGAAGAGACCCAGTACTTC
TRBJ2-7	-	TRBV3-1/TRBV3-2	-	CASSQGQLSSYEQYF	TGTGCCAGCAGCCAAGGACAACTTTCCTCCTACGAGCAGTACTTC